The present T cell receptor (beta chain) was sequenced within a study of T-cell memory formation after mild COVID-19. Background on the study: Largely donor-specific TCR clusters were found. The study's findings and limits: Later expanders leaned CD4+, whereas day 15 to 85 contracting clones were balanced CD4/CD8.

Researchers used 5'RACE with constant-segment primers to make TCR alpha and TCR beta cDNA libraries that carry sample barcodes and UMIs. TCRdb used MiXCR to reprocess the 5' RACE reads, holding one entry per CDR3 protein. The sample lists some 150,000 distinct CDR3 sequences; more than 13% were seen once. This CDR3 contains 14 residues. CDR1 and CDR2 from the germline V gene are SGDLS and YYNGEE. V gave up 4 bases and J gave up 6 bases, with 16 bases separating them. This clonotype occurred a few times. Its antigen is unidentified. The genes are TRBV9 and TRBJ1-1; no definite D call. The sequenced sample was PBMCs or a T cell subset sorted from them (not recorded which). This sequence was found in an adult woman who had mild COVID-19 (a few samples of this study predate the infection). Cell type and time point are not known. The CDR3 nucleotides read TGTGCCAGCAGCACCTGGACGGGAGCGGCTGAAGCTTTCTTT. Protein sequence: CASSTWTGAAEAFF.